A selection of T cell receptor beta chains follows, all from one sample in a study of cytomegalovirus exposure and HLA in healthy donors. TCRdb's table, derived via immunoSEQ multiplex PCR, lists solely in-frame clones and lacks some. The table includes 75,000 to 100,000 clones, 80% detected once. Sequenced input: PBMCs. These receptors were collected from a man aged 25 to 45 in good health and CMV-seronegative. CDR3s include the opening cysteine and the closing phenylalanine or tryptophan. The D gene is left open where the match is weak. Where a row states a size, it is once, few, many or the class of an expanded clone; other rows omit it.

.	TRBJ1-5	TRBV5-1	.	TGCGCCAGCAGCCCAGGGGTCGATCAGCCCCAGCATTTT	CASSPGVDQPQHF
TRBD2	TRBJ2-5	TRBV7-8	.	TGTGCCAGCAGCAACGGCAGGACTAGCCGGGAGACCCAGTACTTC	CASSNGRTSRETQYF
.	TRBJ1-2	TRBV7-2	.	TGTGCCAGCAGCTTAGCACAGGGAATAGGTTACACCTTC	CASSLAQGIGYTF
TRBD2	TRBJ2-1	TRBV7-2	few	TGTGCCAGCAGCCCGGGACTAGGATACAATGAGCAGTTCTTC	CASSPGLGYNEQFF
.	TRBJ2-3	TRBV10-3	.	TGTGCCATCAGTGGGGGAGAAGATACGCAGTATTTT	CAISGGEDTQYF
TRBD1	TRBJ1-2	TRBV10-3	.	TGTGCCACCGAACAGGGGCGAGAGAACTATGGCTACACCTTC	CATEQGRENYGYTF
TRBD1	TRBJ1-4	TRBV6-1	.	TGTGCCAGCAGTGAACAGGGGGCGCATGAAAAACTGTTTTTT	CASSEQGAHEKLFF
TRBD1	TRBJ2-7	TRBV5-8	.	TGTGCCAGCAGCTGGAAGACCGGGACAGGGTTCCGGGAGCAGTACTTC	CASSWKTGTGFREQYF
TRBD1	TRBJ2-7	TRBV30	.	TGTGCCTGGAGCCGGGGGACAGGGTCCTACGAGCAGTACTTC	CAWSRGTGSYEQYF
TRBD2	TRBJ2-1	TRBV6-5	.	TGTGCCAGCTCCAGACCGGGGCTAGCGGAAAATGAGCAGTTCTTC	CASSRPGLAENEQFF
.	TRBJ2-3	TRBV7-9	.	TGTGCCAGCAGCCCCGGGACTCCAGATACGCAGTATTTT	CASSPGTPDTQYF
.	TRBJ2-7	TRBV30	.	TGTGCCTGGAGTGTACTTTCCGGTGGCGAGCAGTACTTC	CAWSVLSGGEQYF
TRBD1	TRBJ1-1	TRBV18	.	TGTGCCAGCTCACCCGGGACAGGGCTCATGAACACTGAAGCTTTCTTT	CASSPGTGLMNTEAFF
.	TRBJ2-7	TRBV30	once	TGTGCCGCGGACAGCTATTCCTCCTACGAGCAGTACTTC	CAADSYSSYEQYF
TRBD2	TRBJ2-3	TRBV5-4	.	TGTGCCAGCAGCCCCGGAGTGGCGGGAGGGGGGACAGATACGCAGTATTTT	CASSPGVAGGGTDTQYF
.	TRBJ2-7	TRBV10-3	.	TGTGCCATCAGTCCAAGGGCGGGGCTCTCCTACGAGCAGTACTTC	CAISPRAGLSYEQYF
TRBD1	TRBJ1-4	TRBV6-5	.	TGTGCCAGCAGTTCCCTCGACAAGGGGGCTGAAAAACTGTTTTTT	CASSSLDKGAEKLFF
.	TRBJ1-2	TRBV4-1	.	TGCGCCAGCAGCCCGCTCAGGGCATTCGGCTACACCTTC	CASSPLRAFGYTF
TRBD2	TRBJ2-5	TRBV2	.	TGTGCCAGCAGTGGCGGGGGGTTCGAGACCCAGTACTTC	CASSGGGFETQYF
TRBD2	TRBJ2-7	TRBV4-2	.	TGTGCCAGCAGCCAAGAGATAGCGGGAGGTTCCTACGAGCAGTACTTC	CASSQEIAGGSYEQYF
TRBD2	TRBJ2-3	TRBV5-6	.	TGTGCCAGCAGCTTGGAAGCGGGGGGCACCTATACGCAGTATTTT	CASSLEAGGTYTQYF
TRBD1	TRBJ2-1	TRBV14	.	TGTGCCAGCAGCCAAGACCCAGGGACAGCTTACAATGAGCAGTTCTTC	CASSQDPGTAYNEQFF
.	TRBJ1-3	TRBV30	.	TGTGCCTGGGCGCTCGATCCTCGAAACACCATATATTTT	CAWALDPRNTIYF
TRBD1	TRBJ1-6	TRBV30	.	TGTGCCTGGAGACCCCTGGGGACAGGGGGCTCACCCCTCCACTTT	CAWRPLGTGGSPLHF
.	TRBJ2-7	TRBV6-1	once	TGTGCCAGCAGTGCAGTTAGCAGTACGCCCTACGAGCAGTACTTC	CASSAVSSTPYEQYF
.	TRBJ2-7	TRBV30	.	TGTGCCTGGAGTGTAAGGCGGGAAGAGCAGTACTTC	CAWSVRREEQYF
.	TRBJ2-7	TRBV19	.	TGTGCCAGTAGGTTGACAGGCTCCTACGAGCAGTACTTC	CASRLTGSYEQYF
.	TRBJ1-5	TRBV2	.	TGTGCCAGCAGTGAGACGGACAGCAGCAATCAGCCCCAGCATTTT	CASSETDSSNQPQHF
.	TRBJ1-1	TRBV23-1	.	TGCGCCAGCAGTCATAGGGGCCCCCGGGGGGCGGGATGGACTGAAGCTTTCTTT	CASSHRGPRGAGWTEAFF
.	TRBJ1-2	TRBV7-9	.	TGTGCCAGCAGCCCTATCGGGAACTATGGCTACACCTTC	CASSPIGNYGYTF
TRBD1	TRBJ1-6	TRBV25-1	.	TGTGCCAGCAGTGATCCCCGTGACAGGGCTTTCTCTCTCCACTTT	CASSDPRDRAFSLHF
.	TRBJ1-5	TRBV27	.	TGTGCCAGCAGATTGGGGAGGGAGCAGCCCCAGCATTTT	CASRLGREQPQHF
TRBD1	TRBJ1-2	TRBV5-4	.	TGTGCCAGCAGCTCTTTAGCTCGGGACAGGGACTATGGCTACACCTTC	CASSSLARDRDYGYTF
TRBD2	TRBJ2-1	TRBV6-4	.	TGTGCCAGCAGTGACTCAAGGGCGAGTAGCGGGGGGCCCAATGAGCAGTTCTTC	CASSDSRASSGGPNEQFF
TRBD1	TRBJ1-2	TRBV7-2	once	TGCGCCAGCAGCTCGACAGGGGGCTATGGCTACACCTTC	CASSSTGGYGYTF
.	TRBJ2-6	TRBV15	.	TGTGCCACCAGCAAGGGGGCTGGGGCCAACGTCCTGACTTTC	CATSKGAGANVLTF
.	TRBJ1-1	TRBV7-8	.	TGTGCCAGCAGCCCCGTCAGATTATTGACTGCTGGTATTCGGGGAGCTTTCTTT	CASSPVRLLTAGIRGAFF
.	TRBJ2-1	TRBV10-3	.	TGTGCCATCAGTGATAGCAGGGGAGGGAATGAGCAGTTCTTC	CAISDSRGGNEQFF
TRBD1	TRBJ1-2	TRBV5-6	once	TGTGCCAGCAGCTCACCGGGACAGCTCTATGGCTACACCTTC	CASSSPGQLYGYTF
TRBD2	TRBJ2-5	TRBV15	few	TGTGCCACCAGCGAGCCTAGCGGTAGCAGGGAGACCCAGTACTTC	CATSEPSGSRETQYF
.	TRBJ2-1	TRBV5-4	.	TGTGCCAGCAGCTTGTTTCCGGGGAATGAGCAGTTCTTC	CASSLFPGNEQFF
.	TRBJ2-7	TRBV19	once	TGTGCCAGTAGTATAGGGACTGGGACCTACGAGCAGTACTTC	CASSIGTGTYEQYF
TRBD1	TRBJ1-2	TRBV6-5	once	TGTGCCAGCAGGTTCGGGACAGCTAACTATGGCTACACCTTC	CASRFGTANYGYTF
TRBD2	TRBJ2-3	TRBV5-4	few	TGTGCCAGCAGCGAGGGACTAGCGGGCACAGATACGCAGTATTTT	CASSEGLAGTDTQYF
TRBD1	TRBJ2-7	TRBV2	.	TGTGCCAGCAGTGAAGCTAGGACAGGCGAGCAGTACTTC	CASSEARTGEQYF
.	TRBJ2-5	TRBV13	.	TGTGCCAGCAGCCGGTTAGACAGGAACCAAGAGACCCAGTACTTC	CASSRLDRNQETQYF
.	TRBJ1-1	TRBV6-5	.	TGTGCCAGCAGTTTTAGTCTAAACACTGAAGCTTTCTTT	CASSFSLNTEAFF
TRBD1	TRBJ1-1	TRBV7-9	few	TGTGCCAGCAGCGCACAGGGGGTTAACACTGAAGCTTTCTTT	CASSAQGVNTEAFF
TRBD1	TRBJ2-7	TRBV4-3	.	TGCGCCAGCAGCCGAGGGCCCGGGACAGGGGGCTACGAGCAGTACTTC	CASSRGPGTGGYEQYF
TRBD2	TRBJ2-1	TRBV11-2	.	TGTGCCAGCAGCTTAGTAAGAGCGGGGGGGGAGCAGTTCTTC	CASSLVRAGGEQFF
.	TRBJ2-3	TRBV6-5	few	TGTGCCAGCAGTTTAACAGGGTCTAGCACAGATACGCAGTATTTT	CASSLTGSSTDTQYF
TRBD1	TRBJ1-2	TRBV11-2	.	TGTGCCAGCAGCTTATCCCCCGGGACAGGATATGGCTACACCTTC	CASSLSPGTGYGYTF
.	TRBJ1-5	TRBV27	.	TGTGCCAGCAGTTTCCGTCAGGACAATAGCAATCAGCCCCAGCATTTT	CASSFRQDNSNQPQHF
.	TRBJ2-2	TRBV6-5	.	TGTGCCAGCAGCCCCCGTAGTGCCGGGGAGCTGTTTTTT	CASSPRSAGELFF
TRBD2	TRBJ2-1	TRBV4-2	.	TGTGCCAGCAGCCAAGAGACTAGCGGGGCCTACAATGAGCAGTTCTTC	CASSQETSGAYNEQFF